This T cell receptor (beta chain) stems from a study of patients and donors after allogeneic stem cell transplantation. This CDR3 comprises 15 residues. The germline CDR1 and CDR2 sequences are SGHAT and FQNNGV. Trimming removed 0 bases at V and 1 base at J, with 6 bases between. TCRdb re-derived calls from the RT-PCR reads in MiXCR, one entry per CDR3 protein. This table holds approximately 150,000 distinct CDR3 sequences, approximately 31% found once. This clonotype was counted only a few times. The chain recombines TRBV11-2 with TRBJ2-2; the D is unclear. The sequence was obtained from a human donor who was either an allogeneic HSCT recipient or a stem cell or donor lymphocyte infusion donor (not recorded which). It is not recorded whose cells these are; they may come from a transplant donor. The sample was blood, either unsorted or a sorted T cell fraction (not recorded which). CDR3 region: CASSLDPVNTGELFF. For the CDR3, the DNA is TGTGCCAGCAGCTTAGATCCGGTGAACACCGGGGAGCTGTTTTTT. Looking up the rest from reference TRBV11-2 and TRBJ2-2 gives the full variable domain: EAGVAQSPRYKIIEKRQSVAFWCNPISGHATLYWYQQILGQGPKLLIQFQNNGVVDDSQLPKDRFSAERLKGVDSTLKIQPAKLEDSAVYLCASSLDPVNTGELFFGEGSRLTVL.